A selection of T cell receptor beta chains follows, all from one sample in a study of patients and donors after allogeneic stem cell transplantation. TCRdb independently ran MiXCR on the RT-PCR reads; one entry per CDR3 protein. The top ten clones hold 2.6% of a sample with 70,000 to 95,000 distinct CDR3 sequences, just under 5% of them seen once. What was sequenced was blood, either unsorted or a sorted T cell fraction (not recorded which). The source of these receptors is a human donor who was either an allogeneic HSCT recipient or a stem cell or donor lymphocyte infusion donor (not recorded which). It is not recorded whose cells these are; they may come from a transplant donor. Both conserved end residues are trimmed from each CDR3. Each record gives: V gene, J gene, CDR3 protein.

>TRBV7-2|TRBJ1-2
ASSLPWTDGYT
>TRBV4-2|TRBJ2-1
ASSQDHLAGNEQF
>TRBV10-2|TRBJ1-1
ASSLNGGYTEAF
>TRBV2|TRBJ2-7
ASGLGGGGDEQY
>TRBV10-3|TRBJ1-3
AISPPGGAGNTIY
>TRBV5-1|TRBJ1-1
ASSLYGGQGTEAF
>TRBV10-3|TRBJ1-4
AISVDRPSTNEKLF
>TRBV6-1|TRBJ1-1
ASSITIRDSENTEAF
>TRBV4-1|TRBJ2-3
ASSQGFTDTQY
>TRBV11-2|TRBJ2-1
ASSTTGLAGGLSSYNEQF
>TRBV29-1|TRBJ1-1
SGGEGGRHTEAF
>TRBV24-1|TRBJ2-3
ATSGFSDTQY
>TRBV25-1|TRBJ1-2
ASSQQGPGVDGYT
>TRBV20-1|TRBJ1-2
SAELDGAHGYT
>TRBV12-3/TRBV12-4|TRBJ2-1
ASSRDPNSYNEQF
>TRBV2|TRBJ2-4
ASKPGRLNIQY
>TRBV18|TRBJ2-1
ASSPQSSGPLGEQF
>TRBV19|TRBJ1-1
ASSGLTNTEAF
>TRBV18|TRBJ1-1
ASSPPSGSGEAF
>TRBV10-1|TRBJ2-3
ASMGQGNDTQY
>TRBV7-8|TRBJ2-2
ASSLDPGELF
>TRBV20-1|TRBJ1-4
SARDQTADNEKLF
>TRBV6-1|TRBJ1-1
ASTRLTVQRQNTEAF
>TRBV3-1|TRBJ1-2
ASSQAQGSGGYT
>TRBV6-1|TRBJ1-5
ASRGGGSLHEYSNQPQH
>TRBV7-9|TRBJ2-5
VSSLAGGAETQY
>TRBV28|TRBJ1-2
ASSSSQGMWNGYT
>TRBV5-1|TRBJ1-1
ASSPGRGVAF
>TRBV4-1|TRBJ1-2
ASSKAYQGVNGYT
>TRBV12-3/TRBV12-4|TRBJ2-1
ASSTGGGWGNEQF
>TRBV24-1|TRBJ2-1
ATSDPGQAEVNEQF
>TRBV3-1|TRBJ2-7
ASSHFSVAGDREQY
>TRBV5-1|TRBJ2-5
ASSGGSGETQY
>TRBV3-1|TRBJ2-7
ASSQEGGSPKY
>TRBV25-1|TRBJ2-4
ASSGSGGENIQY
>TRBV7-9|TRBJ2-5
ASSLVSVETQY
>TRBV13|TRBJ1-3
ASSALGVTIY
>TRBV27|TRBJ1-1
ASSFNGLNTEAF
>TRBV7-2|TRBJ2-7
ASSPLGGYEQY
>TRBV14|TRBJ2-3
ASSTRTSGGTRTDTQY
>TRBV5-1|TRBJ1-6
ASSLSRGGDNSPLH
>TRBV20-1|TRBJ1-5
SATSRGNQPQH
>TRBV11-3|TRBJ2-1
ASSFPAGLYTEQF
>TRBV7-8|TRBJ2-3
ASSLRGGLTDTQY
>TRBV27|TRBJ2-1
ASSLGRVIAGGEKF
>TRBV7-9|TRBJ2-1
ASSLDEWDSSYNEQF
>TRBV9|TRBJ1-4
ASSFRASNEKLF